These 8 T cell receptor beta chains were sequenced from one sample in a study of early T cells in non-severe SARS-CoV-2 infection. TCRdb reanalysed the 5' RACE reads using MiXCR and keeps one entry per CDR3 protein. The sample lists approximately 64,000 distinct CDR3 sequences; around 18% were seen once. The material sequenced was whole blood, taken at baseline. The receptors here all came from an adult who was a healthcare worker with PCR-confirmed SARS-CoV-2 infection or an uninfected control (not recorded which).

There are a few counts of this clonotype. The gene calls are TRBV12-3 or TRBV12-4 and TRBJ1-2; weak D call: TRBD1 (5 bases). This CDR3 is 16 amino acids long. Trimming removed 6 bases at V and 4 bases at J, with 21 bases between. CDR3 nucleotide sequence: TGTGCCAGCAGACCCCGGGACGCCAAAACAAGCTATGGCTACACCTTC. This encodes CASRPRDAKTSYGYTF.

The chain couples TRBV20-1 to TRBJ2-7, with a weak D call TRBD1 (6 bases). Trimming took off 3 bases at V and 4 bases at J, with 22 bases between the two ends. CDR1 and CDR2 from the germline V gene are DFQATT and SNEGSKA (reference sequence). CDR3 length equals 16 residues. In DNA, the CDR3 is TGCAGTGCTAGCGGAACCCAGGGGCCTGGGGTGTACGAGCAGTACTTC. This gives the protein CSASGTQGPGVYEQYF.

This chain links TRBV29-1 with TRBJ2-6, with TRBD1 as a possible D gene (6 bases). Germline CDR1 reads SQVTM; CDR2 reads ANQGSEA. V lost 2 bases to trimming and J lost 1 base, with 18 bases between them. The CDR3 is 18 residues long. The CDR3 is CSVEIVAGDRSGANVLTF. The CDR3 DNA reads TGCAGCGTTGAAATCGTGGCAGGGGACCGTTCTGGGGCCAACGTCCTGACTTTC.

CDR3 DNA sequence: TGTGCCAGCAGCCAAACCCGGACGTACTACAATGAGCAGTTCTTC. Encoded protein: CASSQTRTYYNEQFF. The chain employs TRBV7-9 and TRBJ2-1; D gene unclear. Germline-derived CDR1 and CDR2 are SEHNR and FQNEAQ (reference sequence). The CDR3 extends over 15 amino acids. Trimming removed 5 bases from V and 3 bases from J, with 14 bases in between.

The chain joins TRBV5-1 to TRBJ2-1; 7 bases match TRBD1. Germline CDR1 SGHRS, CDR2 YFSETQ. The CDR3 totals 14 residues. The V segment lost 4 bases and the J segment 6 bases; nucleotides outside the gene matches: 7. As DNA, the CDR3 is TGCGCCAGCAGCCCGGGACAGCCCGTCAATGAGCAGTTCTTC. It is translated as CASSPGQPVNEQFF.

This clonotype was detected ten times or more. The chain joins TRBV10-3 to TRBJ2-5; D is perhaps TRBD1 (7 bases). The CDR3 length is 15 residues. V was cut by 5 bases and J by 2 bases, with 15 bases left in between. Looked up from germline, CDR1 is ENHRY and CDR2 is SYGVKD. DNA of the CDR3: TGTGCCATCAGTAAACCCCAGGGGGGACAAGAGACCCAGTACTTC. Protein sequence: CAISKPQGGQETQYF.

The chain links TRBV6-5 to TRBJ2-3, with D perhaps TRBD1 or TRBD2 (5 bases each). Germline V CDR1 and CDR2: MNHEY, SVGAGI. Trimming removed 2 bases from V and 8 bases from J, with 14 bases in between. The CDR3 totals 14 residues. DNA for the CDR3: TGTGCCAGCAGTTACGAGGGGAGCCGCGGTACGCAGTATTTT. Translated, it gives CASSYEGSRGTQYF.

As concerns this clonotype: Sequence at one end of the junction differs from germline and may be a read error. J is TRBJ2-5 and V is TRBV12-3 or TRBV12-4; 9 bases are a match to TRBD1. This CDR3 region has 13 residues. This chain's CDR3 is CASSLPGQGPSQF. The CDR3 nucleotides are TGTGCCAGCAGTTTACCGGGACAGGGTCCGTCCCAATTC.